This entry lists 9 T cell receptor beta chains sequenced from one sample in a study of blood T cell repertoires in COVID-19. This table comes from immunoSEQ multiplex PCR, and its TCRdb copy is limited to in-frame clones, with some not included. The data contain fewer than 80,000 clones, 90% of them singletons. Sample: peripheral blood. The source of these receptors is a human donor in a cohort sampled during active COVID-19.

In regard to this clone: At one of its ends the junction is not consistent with the germline gene, which may arise from a read error. The rearrangement joins TRBV4-3 to TRBJ2-7; weak D call: TRBD1 (5 bases). CDR3 length: 15 residues. Germline CDR1 LGHNA, CDR2 YSLEER. The CDR3 spells CASSQEGRGSHEQYF. CDR3 nucleotide sequence: TGCGCCAGCAGCCAAGAAGGAAGGGGCTCCCACGAGCAGTACTTC.

This rearrangement joins TRBV4-3 to TRBJ1-4; D not resolved. The CDR3 is 17 amino acids. Germline V gives CDR1 LGHNA, CDR2 YSLEER. Trimming left V 4 bases short and J 5 bases short, with 20 bases between. The CDR3 loop reads CASSLSTRQIMNEKLFF. The DNA for the CDR3 is TGCGCCAGCAGCCTAAGTACCCGACAAATCATGAATGAAAAACTGTTTTTT.

This clone was seen just once. The chain employs TRBV28 and TRBJ2-2, with D unclear. This CDR3 has 15 amino acids. Looked up from germline, CDR1 is MDHEN and CDR2 is SYDVKM. V was pared by 5 bases and J by 4 bases, with 14 bases between. The CDR3 protein is CASSGPWASTGELFF. The CDR3 DNA follows: TGTGCCAGCAGTGGCCCCTGGGCGAGCACCGGGGAGCTGTTTTTT.

A single count supports this clone. The genes are TRBV12-3 or TRBV12-4 and TRBJ2-4; D possibly corresponds to TRBD1 (6 bases). V was shortened by 3 bases and J by 8 bases, with 11 bases between the two germline ends. The CDR3 consists of 13 residues. CDR3 nucleotides: TGTGCCAGCAGTTTGATGGGGGCTTACATTCAGTACTTC. Translated: CASSLMGAYIQYF.

CDR3 in amino acids: CASSYTGGYGYTF. The CDR3 nucleotides are TGTGCCAGCAGTTACACCGGGGGCTATGGCTACACCTTC. This rearrangement joins TRBV6-6 to TRBJ1-2; D is perhaps TRBD1 (5 bases). Germline CDR1 reads MNHNY; CDR2 reads SVGAGI (reference sequence). The germline V and J ends were trimmed by 2 bases and 4 bases, with 8 bases remaining between them. The CDR3 has 13 amino acids.

The chain links TRBV6-2 or TRBV6-3 to TRBJ2-1, with 8 positions matching TRBD1. CDR3 length equals 15 residues. The J segment lost 15 bases and the V segment lost 4 bases, leaving 17 bases of the junction unmatched. CDR1 and CDR2 from the germline V gene are MNHEY and SVGEGT. The CDR3 is CASSLGRDRTLLPFF. The CDR3 nucleotides are TGTGCCAGCAGTTTGGGGCGGGACAGGACTCTTCTCCCGTTCTTC.

The chain uses TRBV19 and TRBJ2-1; D is perhaps TRBD2 (7 bases). Germline CDR1 is LNHDA and CDR2 is SQIVND (reference sequence). The CDR3 totals 15 residues. The germline V and J ends were trimmed by 5 bases and 5 bases, with 16 bases remaining between them. The CDR3 loop is CASSSGMGGHNEQFF. The DNA for the CDR3 is TGTGCCAGTAGTTCTGGAATGGGGGGGCACAATGAGCAGTTCTTC.

CDR3 residues: CASSLTSGGGDTQYF. For the CDR3, the DNA is TGTGCCAGCAGCCTTACTAGCGGTGGAGGCGATACGCAGTATTTT. This chain uses TRBV7-2 with TRBJ2-3; 8 bases fit TRBD2. CDR1 is SGHTA, CDR2 FQGNSA, per germline. CDR3 size: 15 residues. The J segment lost 6 bases and the V segment lost 5 bases, leaving 10 bases of the junction unmatched.

The genes are TRBV24-1 and TRBJ2-5; 8 bases line up with TRBD1. This CDR3 has 16 amino acids. CDR1 is KGHDR and CDR2 is SFDVKD in the germline V gene. The junction had 9 bases not matched to a gene; V was cut back by 4 bases and J by 3 bases. In DNA form, the CDR3 reads TGTGCCACCAGTGAACCAGGGACAGGTGAAAAAGAGACCCAGTACTTC. It codes for CATSEPGTGEKETQYF.